This T cell receptor (beta chain) derives from a study of cytomegalovirus exposure and HLA in healthy donors. General study findings and limits: CMV serostatus alone was available as immune exposure information. In an earlier analysis, in about 530 donors, most V segments appeared productive either ~87% or ~30% of the time. Follow-up analysis found HLA locus-dependent TCR association rates, highest for DRB1 and lowest for HLA-C.

The study ran its PCR with 60 Vbeta and 13 Jbeta primers. In the authors' methods: Later, roughly 77 million unique TCR beta chains were counted in an analysis, and roughly 11 million of them were shared. TCRdb's table, derived via immunoSEQ multiplex PCR, lists solely in-frame clones and lacks some. Clone size and the V and J calls come from that table; the DNA yielded D and trimming. This table has about 110,000 clones, approximately 76% appearing once. CDR3 length: 13 amino acids. Germline V gene sequence: CDR1 SGHDN, CDR2 FVKESK. Unmatched junction bases numbered 10, after V lost 5 bases and J lost 15 bases. Turning to this clone: What it recognizes is unknown.

The chain uses TRBV14 and TRBJ1-6; TRBD1 matches at 7 bases. This TCR derives from a man aged 18 to 29 in good health and CMV-seronegative. Sample: PBMCs. CDR3 protein: CASSVRQGFLLHF. CDR3 nucleotides: TGTGCCAGCAGCGTACGACAGGGTTTTCTCCTCCACTTT.